This record covers a single T cell receptor beta chain. Antigen unknown. This specimen belongs to a study of chemoradiotherapy in HPV16-positive cancers. Study outcomes and limitations: Functional assays defining HPV-specific T cells used only two HPV16-positive patients. In HPV16-positive patients, HPV-responsive T-cell expansion tracked better recurrence-free survival. Candidate HPV-specific clones and E7-related TCR motifs grew in tumor during treatment.

The CDR3 has 14 amino acids. From germline, CDR1 is LNHDA and CDR2 SQIVND (reference sequence). The V gene end was trimmed by 2 bases and the J gene end by 1 base; junction bases not matched to a gene: 0. Over chemoradiotherapy, repertoires were sampled more than once. Clones were sequenced by immunoSEQ multiplex PCR, and TCRdb holds only the in-frame ones, with some missing. Among about 10,000 clones listed, about 71% were seen once. The sample was gathered from a patient who underwent chemoradiotherapy. The sequence came from a human donor with HPV-associated anogenital cancer. This sequence joins TRBV19 and TRBJ1-1; 8 nucleotides agree with TRBD1. The DNA of the CDR3 is TGTGCCAGTAGTATAACAGGGGGGAACACTGAAGCTTTCTTT. Its translation is CASSITGGNTEAFF.